The 2 T cell receptor beta chains below all came from one sample that was sequenced in a study of spatial heterogeneity in lung cancer. Using its own MiXCR run on the 5' RACE reads, TCRdb lists one record per CDR3 protein. Among tens of thousands of distinct CDR3 sequences listed, about an eighth were seen once. Time point of the sample: sample taken at primary tumor resection. Whole RNA, which was extracted from tumor, nontumor lung tissue or frozen PBMC, was sequenced without any cell sorting. The sample in question was PBMCs, obtained at surgery. These receptors were taken from a male donor with early-stage non-small cell lung cancer.

V and J are TRBV19 and TRBJ2-3; D is perhaps TRBD2 (5 bases). This CDR3 is built from 13 residues. The V and J ends lost 8 bases and 1 base respectively, with 10 bases between them. Germline V gene data show CDR1 as LNHDA and CDR2 as SQIVND (reference sequence). Here the CDR3 reads CASGEWRTDTQYF. The CDR3 DNA reads TGTGCCAGTGGGGAGTGGCGCACAGATACGCAGTATTTT.

V gene TRBV18 combines with J gene TRBJ2-1; the match to TRBD2 covers 7 bases. The CDR3 sequence is 16 residues long. Germline values: CDR1 KGHSH, CDR2 LQKENI. J gave up 5 bases and V 0 bases, and 7 bases lay outside the gene matches. This CDR3 reads CASSPPVGGKDNEQFF. DNA of the CDR3: TGTGCCAGCTCACCACCGGTGGGAGGGAAAGACAATGAGCAGTTCTTC.